Below are 3 T cell receptor beta chains sequenced from a single sample in a study of T cells expressing NK-cell markers. TCRdb reprocessed the 5' RACE reads and stores each CDR3 protein as one record, lacking DNA. The sample's table shows about 110,000 distinct CDR3 sequences. Sequenced input: blood T cells: a sorted CD56 or NKG2C T cell subset, CD4+ or CD8+ T cells, or bulk PBMC T cells (not recorded which). These receptors were collected from a woman between 18 and 75 years old in good health.

The rearrangement joins TRBV29-1 to TRBJ1-1; TCRdb selects TRBD1, and the lack of DNA leaves this call unchecked. This CDR3 comprises 13 residues. The germline gives CDR1 SQVTM, CDR2 ANQGSEA. The CDR3 region is CSVEAPHTTVRGF.

The chain links TRBV7-3 to TRBJ1-1. Germline V gene lookup returns CDR1 SGHTA and CDR2 FQGTGA. CDR3 size: 14 residues. The CDR3 protein is CASSLLQINAEAFF.

The V gene is TRBV29-1, the J gene TRBJ2-1; TCRdb's assignment of TRBD1 cannot be checked, as there is no DNA. The CDR3 spans 13 residues. Germline V gene data show CDR1 as SQVTM and CDR2 as ANQGSEA. This chain's CDR3 is CSVQDSNDNEQFF.